This entry is about one T cell receptor beta chain. With 0 bases clipped from V and 2 bases from J, the junction kept 6 bases outside the gene matches. The CDR3 consists of 16 residues. Per germline, CDR1 ENHRY and CDR2 SYGVKD. Clones were sequenced by immunoSEQ multiplex PCR, and TCRdb holds only the in-frame ones, with some missing. This table holds some 63,000 clones, over 75% found once. These data are taken from a study of cytotoxic CD8 clonotypes in ibrutinib-treated CLL. The specimen was PBMCs, collected after 12 months of ibrutinib treatment. The chain couples TRBV10-3 to TRBJ2-7; 8 positions agree with TRBD1. This sequence was found in a human donor with chronic lymphocytic leukemia. DNA of the CDR3: TGTGCCATCAGTGAGTCGGGGACAGGTTCACCCTACGAGCAGTACTTC. Translating it yields CAISESGTGSPYEQYF.